This record looks at one TCR beta chain sequence and its context. Its antigen is unknown. V was pared by 5 bases and J by 0 bases, with 3 bases of the junction left unmatched. This CDR3 is 15 amino acids long. Germline CDR1 SGHTA, CDR2 FQGTGA. The donors were part of the approximately 130-subject validation cohort, which stood apart from the approximately 700-subject first cohort. This specimen comes from a study of cytomegalovirus exposure and HLA in healthy donors. Findings of the study overall: TCR clusters originating in the first cohort tended to co-occur in the roughly 120 validation repertoires, according to a later analysis. Investigators reported around 150 TCR beta chains as tied to cytomegalovirus.

This table comes from immunoSEQ multiplex PCR, and its TCRdb copy is limited to in-frame clones, with some not included. The sample records about 160,000 clones, roughly nine tenths being singletons. The receptor's source is a woman younger than 45 in good health and CMV-seronegative. The sample comprised PBMCs. The chain has TRBV7-3 and TRBJ1-3, with 8 bases aligning to TRBD1. This CDR3 reads CASSQGANSGNTIYF. The CDR3 coding sequence is TGTGCCAGCAGCCAGGGGGCAAACTCTGGAAACACCATATATTTT.